The T cell receptor (beta chain) described here comes from a study of T-cell reconstitution after alpha-beta-depleted transplantation in children. The TCRbeta library incorporated unique molecular identifiers. From the PCR reads, TCRdb called clonotypes with MiXCR, one entry per CDR3 protein. The repertoire holds hundreds of thousands of distinct CDR3 sequences, with roughly 13% as singletons. Notes on the study in general: Roughly two months post-transplant, alpha-beta T cells reportedly originated from several hundred graft clones that had expanded.

As to this clonotype: What it recognizes is unknown.

The V end lost 5 bases, the J end lost 6 bases, and 12 bases lay between the germline ends. CDR1 and CDR2 from the germline V gene are MDHEN and SYDVKM. CDR3 length: 13 residues. This clonotype originated in a male patient younger than 18 who had a stem cell transplant for acute myeloid leukemia, so the T cells may come from the graft donor. Sequenced material: PBMCs, mostly from graft donor cells, taken 360 days after TCRalphabeta/CD19-depleted stem cell transplant. The genes are TRBV28 and TRBJ2-3; D is perhaps TRBD2 (5 bases). This CDR3 is CASSPAQRDTQYF. CDR3 coding DNA: TGTGCCAGCAGTCCAGCCCAGCGGGATACGCAGTATTTT.